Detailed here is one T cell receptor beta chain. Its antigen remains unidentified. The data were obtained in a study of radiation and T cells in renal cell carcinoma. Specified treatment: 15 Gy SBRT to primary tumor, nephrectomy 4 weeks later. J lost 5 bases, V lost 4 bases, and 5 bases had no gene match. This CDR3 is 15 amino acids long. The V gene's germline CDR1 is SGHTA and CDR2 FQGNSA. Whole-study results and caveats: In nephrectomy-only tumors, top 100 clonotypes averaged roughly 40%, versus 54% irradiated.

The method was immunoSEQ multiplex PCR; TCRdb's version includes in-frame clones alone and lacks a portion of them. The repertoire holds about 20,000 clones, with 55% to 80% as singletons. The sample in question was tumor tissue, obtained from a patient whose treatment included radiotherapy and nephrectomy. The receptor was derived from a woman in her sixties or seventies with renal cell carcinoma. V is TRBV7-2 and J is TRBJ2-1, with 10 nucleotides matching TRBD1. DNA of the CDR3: TGTGCCAGCAGCTCGAGGGGACAGGGGAACAATGAGCAGTTCTTC. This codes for CASSSRGQGNNEQFF.